The 19 T cell receptor beta chains below come from one sample, sequenced in a study of T cells in Graves' hyperthyroidism and ophthalmopathy. Regions amplified from RNA transcripts were the TCR beta CDR3 regions. A first-round RT-PCR of the TCR CDR3 used the HTBI primer set. TCRdb re-called the multiplex PCR reads with MiXCR, one entry per CDR3 protein. The table lists about 640,000 distinct CDR3 sequences, around 21% of them singletons, with approximately 30% in the top ten. The sequenced sample was blood. The receptors derive from a man under 40 with Graves' ophthalmopathy.

The chain joins TRBV15 to TRBJ2-7; maybe TRBD2 (6 bases). CDR1 and CDR2 (germline): LNHNV, YYDKDF (reference sequence). The length of the CDR3 is 16 residues. Between the trimmed V and J ends, which lost 0 bases and 0 bases, there was a span of 12 bases. The CDR3 sequence is CATSRDLGSPSYEQYF. The CDR3 coding sequence is TGTGCCACCAGCAGAGATCTCGGGAGCCCCTCCTACGAGCAGTACTTC.

The table lists this clonotype with many counts. The chain has TRBV28 and TRBJ2-5; TRBD2 matches at 7 bases. The trim removed 4 bases at V and 2 bases at J, leaving 16 bases unmatched. Germline V CDR1 and CDR2: MDHEN, SYDVKM. The CDR3 totals 18 residues. CDR3 in DNA: TGTGCCAGCAGTTCCAACCTGGGTTCGGGAGGCGGACAAGAGACCCAGTACTTC. The encoded protein is CASSSNLGSGGGQETQYF.

V gene TRBV4-1 combines with J gene TRBJ2-7, with 9 positions matching TRBD2. The CDR3 spans 15 residues. Germline V CDR1 and CDR2: MGHRA, YSYEKL. The J segment lost 3 bases and the V segment lost 3 bases, leaving 6 bases of the junction unmatched. CDR3 region: CASSHPGLADYEQYF. In nucleotides, the CDR3 is TGCGCCAGCAGCCATCCGGGACTAGCTGACTACGAGCAGTACTTC.

This clonotype was seen repeatedly, ten times or more. The chain links TRBV28 to TRBJ2-1, with TRBD1 matching over 7 bases. The germline gives CDR1 MDHEN, CDR2 SYDVKM. After removal of 3 bases from V and 6 bases from J, the junction contained 8 bases not matched to a gene. The CDR3 spans 15 residues. Written as DNA, the CDR3 is TGTGCCAGCAGTTTCAGCAGGGGGTTTTTCAATGAGCAGTTCTTC. It codes for CASSFSRGFFNEQFF. The whole variable domain, remainder taken from reference TRBV28 and TRBJ2-1, is DVKVTQSSRYLVKRTGEKVFLECVQDMDHENMFWYRQDPGLGLRLIYFSYDVKMKEKGDIPEGYSVSREKKERFSLILESASTNQTSMYLCASSFSRGFFNEQFFGPGTRLTVL.

In its sample, this clonotype was seen a few times. The chain has TRBV10-3 and TRBJ1-5; D is ambiguous. Germline CDR1 reads ENHRY; CDR2 reads SYGVKD. V lost 0 bases and J lost 3, with 12 bases in between. The CDR3 consists of 16 residues. The CDR3 loop reads CAISESNVKYNQPQHF. Written as DNA, the CDR3 is TGTGCCATCAGTGAGTCTAACGTAAAGTACAATCAGCCCCAGCATTTT.

This clonotype was seen a handful of times. The V call is TRBV14, the J call TRBJ1-1; the D is unclear. Germline V CDR1 and CDR2: SGHDN, FVKESK. CDR3 length: 13 amino acids. The V and J ends lost 6 bases and 1 base respectively, with 9 bases between them. CDR3 DNA: TGTGCCAGCAGGCCCGGAAAGAACACTGAAGCTTTCTTT. This gives the protein CASRPGKNTEAFF. Complete variable domain (other parts from reference TRBV14 and TRBJ1-1): EAGVTQFPSHSVIEKGQTVTLRCDPISGHDNLYWYRRVMGKEIKFLLHFVKESKQDESGMPNNRFLAERTGGTYSTLKVQPAELEDSGVYFCASRPGKNTEAFFGQGTRLTVV.

The chain links TRBV11-2 to TRBJ2-2; 8 positions match TRBD2. The V segment lost 5 bases and the J segment 0 bases; nucleotides outside the gene matches: 8. This CDR3 contains 17 residues. The germline V gene has CDR1 SGHAT and CDR2 FQNNGV. Written as DNA, the CDR3 is TGTGCCAGCAGCGTCGGCGGGAGGATCCCGAACACCGGGGAGCTGTTTTTT. Its protein is CASSVGGRIPNTGELFF. The complete variable domain, with remaining parts taken from reference TRBV11-2 and TRBJ2-2, reads EAGVAQSPRYKIIEKRQSVAFWCNPISGHATLYWYQQILGQGPKLLIQFQNNGVVDDSQLPKDRFSAERLKGVDSTLKIQPAKLEDSAVYLCASSVGGRIPNTGELFFGEGSRLTVL.

The CDR3 sequence: CSASWTGSFYEQYF. Written as DNA, the CDR3 is TGCAGTGCTTCCTGGACAGGGTCGTTCTACGAGCAGTACTTC. V usage is TRBV20-1 and J usage is TRBJ2-7; 8 bases map to TRBD1. Trimming cost V 5 bases and J 3 bases; bases outside gene matches: 9. The germline gives CDR1 DFQATT, CDR2 SNEGSKA (reference sequence). The CDR3 consists of 14 residues.

This clonotype has a count of ten or more. The V call is TRBV3-1, the J call TRBJ1-6; 8 bases agree with TRBD1. The CDR3 sequence is 16 residues long. V gave up 2 bases and J gave up 10 bases; unmatched junction bases: 10. Germline V lookup: CDR1 LGHDT, CDR2 YNNKEL (reference sequence). CDR3 DNA sequence: TGTGCCAGCAGCCAATCAACCGGGACAGGCGGATCACCCCTCCACTTT. This codes for CASSQSTGTGGSPLHF.

This clonotype has a count of ten or more. V usage is TRBV6-6 and J usage is TRBJ1-1, with unresolved D. The ends were cut back, 1 base at V and 1 base at J, with 10 bases in the middle. CDR1 is MNHNY and CDR2 is SVGAGI in the germline V gene (reference sequence). This CDR3 spans 15 amino acids. Here the CDR3 reads CASSYFRPKNTEAFF. CDR3 in DNA: TGTGCCAGCAGTTACTTCCGGCCGAAGAACACTGAAGCTTTCTTT.

The CDR3 spells CASSLGRVPHF. CDR3 DNA: TGTGCCAGCAGTTTGGGTCGGGTGCCGCATTTT. This chain connects TRBV28 to TRBJ1-5; D unresolved. Germline V gene lookup returns CDR1 MDHEN and CDR2 SYDVKM. There are 11 residues in the CDR3. Deletions cut 3 bases from V and 15 bases from J, with 12 bases between. Supplemented by reference TRBV28 and TRBJ1-5, the full variable domain reads DVKVTQSSRYLVKRTGEKVFLECVQDMDHENMFWYRQDPGLGLRLIYFSYDVKMKEKGDIPEGYSVSREKKERFSLILESASTNQTSMYLCASSLGRVPHFGDGTRLSIL.

This clonotype was seen more than once but under ten times. The chain has TRBV4-1 and TRBJ1-5, with no clear D. Germline loops: CDR1 MGHRA, CDR2 YSYEKL. Trimming stripped 3 bases from V and 7 bases from J, with 10 bases between. The CDR3 is 13 residues long. CDR3 nucleotides: TGCGCCAGCAGCCAGGCCCTGGGACAGCCCCAGCATTTT. Translated, it gives CASSQALGQPQHF.

This clonotype was observed many times. The V and J genes are TRBV12-3 or TRBV12-4 and TRBJ1-2, with TRBD1 matching 7 bases. Trimming took 5 bases from V and 3 from J; bases not matched to a gene: 6. The CDR3 has 14 amino acids. The CDR3, as DNA: TGTGCCAGCAGTGGGACAGAGAATTACTATGGCTACACCTTC. It yields the protein CASSGTENYYGYTF.

This clonotype has just a few counts. CDR3 DNA: TGCAGTGCTCTCCCGGGACGGAGCGCCTCCTACGAGCAGTACTTC. Its translation: CSALPGRSASYEQYF. The chain links TRBV20-1 to TRBJ2-7; D is tentatively TRBD1 or TRBD2 (5 bases each). Deletions cut 5 bases from V and 0 bases from J, with 17 bases between. The CDR3 sequence is 15 residues long. Germline V CDR1 and CDR2: DFQATT, SNEGSKA (reference sequence).

This clonotype has a handful of counts. V usage is TRBV4-1 and J usage is TRBJ2-5; D remains ambiguous. Trimming cost V 0 bases and J 5 bases, with 13 bases left between them. Germline CDR1 reads MGHRA; CDR2 reads YSYEKL. The CDR3 spans 15 residues. The CDR3 sequence is CASSQDTVLGETQYF. Here the CDR3 DNA reads TGCGCCAGCAGCCAAGATACGGTTTTGGGTGAGACCCAGTACTTC.

This clonotype was picked up many times. V is TRBV6-2 or TRBV6-3 and J is TRBJ2-7; D unresolved. Germline assignment: CDR1 MNHEY and CDR2 SVGEGT. Trimming pared 3 bases from V and 3 bases from J, leaving 12 bases between. CDR3 length equals 14 residues. The CDR3 DNA sequence: TGTGCCAGCAGTTATCTCAGCGACAACTACGAGCAGTACTTC. This sequence encodes CASSYLSDNYEQYF.

This clonotype came up many times. The chain carries TRBV3-1 and TRBJ2-7; 10 nucleotides line up with TRBD2. CDR3 length: 17 amino acids. Germline loops: CDR1 LGHDT, CDR2 YNNKEL (reference sequence). Trimming cost V 3 bases and J 0 bases; bases outside gene matches: 8. The CDR3 bases are TGTGCCAGCAGCCACCACGGACTAGCGGAAGGCTCCTACGAGCAGTACTTC. Translated: CASSHHGLAEGSYEQYF.

The rearrangement joins TRBV11-3 to TRBJ2-3; 9 bases match TRBD2. V lost 3 bases to trimming and J lost 2 bases; unmatched junction nucleotides: 3. The CDR3 sequence is 15 residues long. Germline-derived CDR1 and CDR2 are SGHNT and YENEEA. DNA for the CDR3: TGTGCCAGCAGCTTCCCTAGCGGGAACACAGATACGCAGTATTTT. This translates into CASSFPSGNTDTQYF.

This chain links TRBV4-1 with TRBJ2-7; no reliable D call. The CDR3 is made up of 16 amino acids. Germline lookup yields CDR1 MGHRA and CDR2 YSYEKL. V was trimmed by 1 base and J by 0 bases, leaving 13 bases between them. The CDR3 coding sequence is TGCGCCAGCAGCCAAGGGCAGGCTAGGAGCTCCTACGAGCAGTACTTC. Protein product: CASSQGQARSSYEQYF.